This T cell receptor (beta chain) was sequenced in a study of cytomegalovirus exposure and HLA in healthy donors. Broader study findings: There were some public TCRs occurring in many donors, but most TCR sequences were rare. A likely sequencing artifact accounted for one observed cluster of highly shared sequence variants.

Trimming removed 8 bases at V and 3 bases at J, with 13 bases between. The CDR3 contains 14 residues. Germline V lookup: CDR1 SEHNR, CDR2 FQNEAQ (reference sequence). A few counts support this clone. Its antigen is not known. Researchers ran the PCR with 60 Vbeta and 13 Jbeta primers. Sequencing was performed with immunoSEQ multiplex PCR; in TCRdb, only in-frame clones are kept and a portion is missing. This sample has about 52,000 clones, with 65% to 80% found just once. The sequenced material came from PBMCs. The chain joins TRBV7-9 to TRBJ2-2; the D gene is possibly TRBD1 (5 bases). This TCR came from a woman between 45 and 60 years old in good health and CMV-seronegative. The CDR3: CASLPDSYTGELFF. The CDR3 coding sequence is TGTGCCAGCCTACCCGACAGCTACACCGGGGAGCTGTTTTTT.